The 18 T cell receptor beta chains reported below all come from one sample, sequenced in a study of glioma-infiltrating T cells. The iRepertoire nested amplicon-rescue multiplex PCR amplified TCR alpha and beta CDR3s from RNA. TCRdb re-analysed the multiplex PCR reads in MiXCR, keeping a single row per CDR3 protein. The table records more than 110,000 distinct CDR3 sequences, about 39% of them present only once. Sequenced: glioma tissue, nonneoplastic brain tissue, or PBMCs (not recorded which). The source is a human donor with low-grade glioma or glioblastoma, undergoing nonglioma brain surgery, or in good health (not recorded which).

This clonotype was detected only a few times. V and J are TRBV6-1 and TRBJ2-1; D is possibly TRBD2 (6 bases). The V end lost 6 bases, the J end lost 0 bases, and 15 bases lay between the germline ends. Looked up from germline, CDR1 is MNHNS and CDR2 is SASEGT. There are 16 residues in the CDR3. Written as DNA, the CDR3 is TGTGCCAGCAGCGATGGACTACGCGGCTCCTACAATGAGCAGTTCTTC. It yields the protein CASSDGLRGSYNEQFF.

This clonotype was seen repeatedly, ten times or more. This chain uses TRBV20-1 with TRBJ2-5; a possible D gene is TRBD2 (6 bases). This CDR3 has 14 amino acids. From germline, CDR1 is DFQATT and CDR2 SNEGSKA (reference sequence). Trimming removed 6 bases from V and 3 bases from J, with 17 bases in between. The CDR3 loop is CSASAGTFKETQYF. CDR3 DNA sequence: TGCAGTGCCTCAGCCGGGACTTTCAAAGAGACCCAGTACTTC.

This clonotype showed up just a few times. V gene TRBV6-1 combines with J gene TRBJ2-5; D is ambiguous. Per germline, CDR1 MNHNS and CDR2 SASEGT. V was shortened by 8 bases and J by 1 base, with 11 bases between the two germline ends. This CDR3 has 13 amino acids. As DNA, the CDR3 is TGTGCCAGCCGCGCGCAGCGCCAAGAGACCCAGTACTTC. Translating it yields CASRAQRQETQYF.

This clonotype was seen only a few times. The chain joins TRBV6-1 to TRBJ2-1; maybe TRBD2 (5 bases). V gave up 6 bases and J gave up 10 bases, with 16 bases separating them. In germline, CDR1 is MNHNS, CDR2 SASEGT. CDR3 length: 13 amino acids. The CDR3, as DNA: TGTGCCAGCAGGCCTCGCGGGCCCTTCGAGCAGTTCTTC. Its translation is CASRPRGPFEQFF.

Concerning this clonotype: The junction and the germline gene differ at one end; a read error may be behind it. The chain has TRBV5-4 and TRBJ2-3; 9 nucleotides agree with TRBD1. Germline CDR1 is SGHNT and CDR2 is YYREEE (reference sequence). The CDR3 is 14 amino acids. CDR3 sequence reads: CARSTGGMTDTQYF. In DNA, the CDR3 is TGTGCCCGCAGTACAGGGGGCATGACAGATACGCAGTATTTT.

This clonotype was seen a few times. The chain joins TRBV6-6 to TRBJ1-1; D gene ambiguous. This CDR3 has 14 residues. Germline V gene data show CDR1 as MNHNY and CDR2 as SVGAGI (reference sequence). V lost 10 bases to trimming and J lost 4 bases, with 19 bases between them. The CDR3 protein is CAISGEAEITEAFF. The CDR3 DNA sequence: TGTGCCATCTCGGGAGAGGCGGAGATCACTGAAGCTTTCTTT.

The CDR3 here is CASTSAQASYEQYF. Here the CDR3 DNA reads TGTGCCAGCACCAGCGCCCAAGCCTCCTACGAGCAGTACTTC. The chain is built from TRBV6-5 and TRBJ2-7; D is uncertain. Germline CDR1 reads MNHEY; CDR2 reads SVGAGI. The V end was cut by 7 bases, the J end by 0 bases, with 13 bases between. This CDR3 is 14 amino acids long.

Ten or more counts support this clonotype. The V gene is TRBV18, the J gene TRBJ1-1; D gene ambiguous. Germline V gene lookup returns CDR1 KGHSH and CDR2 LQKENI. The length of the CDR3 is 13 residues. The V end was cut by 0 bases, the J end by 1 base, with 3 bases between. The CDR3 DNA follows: TGTGCCAGCTCACCACCAGAGAACACTGAAGCTTTCTTT. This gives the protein CASSPPENTEAFF. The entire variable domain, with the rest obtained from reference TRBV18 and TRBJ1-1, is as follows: NAGVMQNPRHLVRRRGQEARLRCSPMKGHSHVYWYRQLPEEGLKFMVYLQKENIIDESGMPKERFSAEFPKEGPSILRIQQVVRGDSAAYFCASSPPENTEAFFGQGTRLTVV.

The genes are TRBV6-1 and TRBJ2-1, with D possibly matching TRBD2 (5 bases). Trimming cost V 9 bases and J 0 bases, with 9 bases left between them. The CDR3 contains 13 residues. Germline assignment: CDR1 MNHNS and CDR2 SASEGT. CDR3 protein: CASSGFSYNEQFF. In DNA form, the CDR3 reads TGTGCCAGTTCGGGATTCTCCTACAATGAGCAGTTCTTC.

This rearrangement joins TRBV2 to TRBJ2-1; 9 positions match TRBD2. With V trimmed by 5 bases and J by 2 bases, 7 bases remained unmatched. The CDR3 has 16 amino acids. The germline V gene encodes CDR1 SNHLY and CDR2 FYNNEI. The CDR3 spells CASSPNSGGPYNEQFF. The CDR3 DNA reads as TGTGCCAGCAGTCCAAATAGCGGGGGTCCCTACAATGAGCAGTTCTTC.

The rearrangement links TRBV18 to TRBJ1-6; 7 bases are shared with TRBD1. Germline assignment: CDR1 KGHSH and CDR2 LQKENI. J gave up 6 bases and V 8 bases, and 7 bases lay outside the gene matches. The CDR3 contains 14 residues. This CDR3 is CASRRDRANSPLHF. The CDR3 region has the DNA TGTGCCAGCAGACGTGACAGGGCTAATTCACCCCTCCACTTT.

CDR3 sequence reads: CAISECWSESYGYTF. CDR3 coding DNA: TGTGCCATCAGTGAGTGCTGGTCAGAATCGTATGGCTACACCTTC. The chain links TRBV10-3 to TRBJ1-2; D not resolved. This CDR3 contains 15 residues. Germline V gene sequence: CDR1 ENHRY, CDR2 SYGVKD. Trimming cost V 1 base and J 5 bases, with 14 bases left between them.

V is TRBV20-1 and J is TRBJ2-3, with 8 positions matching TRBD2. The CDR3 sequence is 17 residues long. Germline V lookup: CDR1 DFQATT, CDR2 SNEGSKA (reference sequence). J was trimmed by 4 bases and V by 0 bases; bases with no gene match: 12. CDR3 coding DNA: TGCAGTGCTAGAGACCGACGGGGGGGCCTTTTGGCAGATACGCAGTATTTT. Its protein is CSARDRRGGLLADTQYF.

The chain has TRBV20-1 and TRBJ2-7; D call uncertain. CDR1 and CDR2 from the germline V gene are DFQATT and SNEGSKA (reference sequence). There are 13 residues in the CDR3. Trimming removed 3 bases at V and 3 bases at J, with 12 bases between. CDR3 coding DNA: TGCAGTGCTAGTCAGCCCGGAATCTACGAGCAGTACTTC. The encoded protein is CSASQPGIYEQYF.

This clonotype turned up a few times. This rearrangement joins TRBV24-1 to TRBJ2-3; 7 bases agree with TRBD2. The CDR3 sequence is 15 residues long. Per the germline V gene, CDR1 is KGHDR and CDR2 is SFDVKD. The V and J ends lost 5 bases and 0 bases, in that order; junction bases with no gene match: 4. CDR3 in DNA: TGTGCCACCAGTGCGGGAGCGGGGAGCACAGATACGCAGTATTTT. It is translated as CATSAGAGSTDTQYF.

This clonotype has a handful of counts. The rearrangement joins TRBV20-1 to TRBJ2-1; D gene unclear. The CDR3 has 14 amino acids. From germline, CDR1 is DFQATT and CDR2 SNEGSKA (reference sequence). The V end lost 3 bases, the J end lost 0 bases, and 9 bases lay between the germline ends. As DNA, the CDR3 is TGCAGTGCTAGTCGTCGGGTCTCCTACAATGAGCAGTTCTTC. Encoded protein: CSASRRVSYNEQFF.

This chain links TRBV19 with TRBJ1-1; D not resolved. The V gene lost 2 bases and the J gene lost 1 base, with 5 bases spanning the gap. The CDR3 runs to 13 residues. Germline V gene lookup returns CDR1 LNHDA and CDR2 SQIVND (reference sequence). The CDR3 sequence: CASSIIENTEAFF. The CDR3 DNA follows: TGTGCCAGTAGTATAATCGAGAACACTGAAGCTTTCTTT. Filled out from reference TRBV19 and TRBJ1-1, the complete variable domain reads DGGITQSPKYLFRKEGQNVTLSCEQNLNHDAMYWYRQDPGQGLRLIYYSQIVNDFQKGDIAEGYSVSREKKESFPLTVTSAQKNPTAFYLCASSIIENTEAFFGQGTRLTVV.

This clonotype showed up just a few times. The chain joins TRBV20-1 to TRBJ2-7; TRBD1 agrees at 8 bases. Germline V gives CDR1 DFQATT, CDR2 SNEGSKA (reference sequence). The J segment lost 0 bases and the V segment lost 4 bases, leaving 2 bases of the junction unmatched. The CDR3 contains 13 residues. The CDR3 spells CSANDRGSYEQYF. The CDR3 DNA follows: TGCAGTGCTAATGACAGGGGCTCCTACGAGCAGTACTTC.